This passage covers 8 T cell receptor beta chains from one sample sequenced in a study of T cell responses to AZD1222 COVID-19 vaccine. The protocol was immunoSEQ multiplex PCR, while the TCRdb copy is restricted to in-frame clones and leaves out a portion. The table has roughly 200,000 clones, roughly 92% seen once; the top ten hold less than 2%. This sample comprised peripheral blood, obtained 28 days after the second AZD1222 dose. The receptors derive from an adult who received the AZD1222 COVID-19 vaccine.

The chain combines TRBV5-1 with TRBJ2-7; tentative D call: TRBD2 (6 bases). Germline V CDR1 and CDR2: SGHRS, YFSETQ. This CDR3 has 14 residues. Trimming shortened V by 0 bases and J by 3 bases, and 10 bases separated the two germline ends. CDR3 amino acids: CASSLGQDYYEQYF. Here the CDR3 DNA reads TGCGCCAGCAGCTTGGGGCAGGACTACTACGAGCAGTACTTC.

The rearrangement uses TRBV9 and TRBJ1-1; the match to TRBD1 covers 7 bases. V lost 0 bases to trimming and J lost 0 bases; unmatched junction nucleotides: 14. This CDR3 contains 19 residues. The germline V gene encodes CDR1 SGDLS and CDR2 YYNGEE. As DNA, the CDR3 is TGTGCCAGCAGCGTAGACCCCACAGGTGCAGGGGGAATGAACACTGAAGCTTTCTTT. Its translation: CASSVDPTGAGGMNTEAFF.

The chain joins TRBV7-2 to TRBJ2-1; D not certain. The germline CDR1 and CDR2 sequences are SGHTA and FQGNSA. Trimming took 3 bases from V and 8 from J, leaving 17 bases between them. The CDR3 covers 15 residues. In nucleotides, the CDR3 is TGTGCCAGCAGCTTCGGGCCCAGACGGAATGATGAGCAGTTCTTC. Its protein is CASSFGPRRNDEQFF.

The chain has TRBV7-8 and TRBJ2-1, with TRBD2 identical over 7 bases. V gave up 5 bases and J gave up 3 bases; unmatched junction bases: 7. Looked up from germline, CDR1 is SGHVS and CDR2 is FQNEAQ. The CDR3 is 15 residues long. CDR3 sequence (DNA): TGTGCCAGCAGCCTAGACACTAGCGTCTACAATGAGCAGTTCTTC. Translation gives CASSLDTSVYNEQFF.

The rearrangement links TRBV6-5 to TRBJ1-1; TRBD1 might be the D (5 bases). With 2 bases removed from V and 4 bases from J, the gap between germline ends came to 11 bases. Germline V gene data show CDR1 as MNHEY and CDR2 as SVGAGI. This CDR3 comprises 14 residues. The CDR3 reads CASSYPAGSTEAFF. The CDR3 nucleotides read TGTGCCAGCAGTTACCCCGCAGGGAGCACTGAAGCTTTCTTT.

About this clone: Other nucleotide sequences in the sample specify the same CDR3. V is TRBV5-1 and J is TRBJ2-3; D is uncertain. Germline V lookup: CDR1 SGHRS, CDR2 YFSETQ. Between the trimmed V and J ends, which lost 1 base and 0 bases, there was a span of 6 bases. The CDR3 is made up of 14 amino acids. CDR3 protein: CASSLPDSTDTQYF. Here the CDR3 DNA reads TGCGCCAGCAGCTTGCCGGACAGCACAGATACGCAGTATTTT.

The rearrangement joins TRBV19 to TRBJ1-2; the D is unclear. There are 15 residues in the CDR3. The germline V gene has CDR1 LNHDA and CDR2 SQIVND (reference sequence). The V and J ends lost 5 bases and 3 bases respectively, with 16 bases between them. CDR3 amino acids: CASSPPWGKDYGYTF. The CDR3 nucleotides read TGTGCCAGTAGTCCCCCTTGGGGAAAGGACTATGGCTACACCTTC.

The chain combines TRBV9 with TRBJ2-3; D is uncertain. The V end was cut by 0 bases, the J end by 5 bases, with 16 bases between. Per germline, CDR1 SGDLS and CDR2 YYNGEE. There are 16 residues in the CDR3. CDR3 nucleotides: TGTGCCAGCAGCGTAGAGGCAACCCGAGGTGGAGATACGCAGTATTTT. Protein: CASSVEATRGGDTQYF.